The 27 T cell receptor beta chains given below trace back to one sample, sequenced in a study of CD8+CD57+ T cells in acquired aplastic anemia (dated by TCRdb to about 2018). Expansion of CD8+CD57+ cells had been shown by flow cytometry in the patients chosen for sequencing. Sequencing used an Illumina HiSeq 2000. Genomic DNA was used as template for profiling of TCR beta VDJ combinations and CDR3 sequences. TCRdb reprocessing: public reads trimmed at Q25 with fastp, clones called with MiXCR, in-frame beta chains kept. Each entry is one CDR3 protein sequence, shown with its most common DNA and genes. The sample table contains approximately 220,000 distinct CDR3 sequences; only one count was recorded for 40% to 50% of them. The top ten clones comprise 7.8% of the sample. The specimen was sorted CD4+, CD8+, or CD8+CD57+ T cells (not recorded which) from PBMCs. The receptors derive from a human donor with aplastic anemia.

The genes are TRBV7-2 and TRBJ1-1; D possibly corresponds to TRBD1 (5 bases). Trimming took 8 bases from V and 1 from J, leaving 11 bases between them. The CDR3 has 13 residues. Per germline, CDR1 SGHTA and CDR2 FQGNSA. The CDR3 region is CASGEGPNTEAFF. The CDR3 DNA follows: TGTGCCAGCGGGGAGGGGCCGAACACTGAAGCTTTCTTT.

The gene calls are TRBV25-1 and TRBJ2-3; D is unclear. This CDR3 has 11 amino acids. CDR1 is MGHDK and CDR2 is SYGVNS in the germline V gene. Trimming left V 4 bases short and J 8 bases short, with 7 bases between. CDR3 in amino acids: CASSVPGTQYF. In nucleotides, the CDR3 is TGTGCCAGCAGTGTTCCAGGTACGCAGTATTTT.

Many counts were recorded for this clonotype. The V call is TRBV29-1, the J call TRBJ2-7; TRBD2 agrees at 10 bases. Unmatched junction bases numbered 4, after V lost 7 bases and J lost 1 base. The V gene's germline CDR1 is SQVTM and CDR2 ANQGSEA. The CDR3 length is 13 residues. CDR3 DNA sequence: TGCAGCGCCAAACTAGCGGGATCCTACGAGCAGTACTTC. Protein: CSAKLAGSYEQYF.

The CDR3 loop is CSARDRGTYEQYF. CDR3 in DNA: TGCAGTGCTAGAGACCGGGGTACCTACGAGCAGTACTTC. V usage is TRBV20-1 and J usage is TRBJ2-7; possible D gene TRBD2, 5 bases. Germline loops: CDR1 DFQATT, CDR2 SNEGSKA (reference sequence). V was cut by 0 bases and J by 2 bases, with 8 bases left in between. The CDR3 is 13 residues long.

Comment on this clonotype: Its ends do not fully match the called genes, so a read error is possible. This chain joins TRBV28 and TRBJ1-1, with no clear D. Germline V gene sequence: CDR1 MDHEN, CDR2 SYDVKM. The CDR3 sequence is 16 residues long. CDR3 sequence (DNA): TGTGCCGGCAGTTTAGCATACGATTTACTCAACACTGAAGCTTTCTTT. Protein sequence: CAGSLAYDLLNTEAFF.

The rearrangement joins TRBV6-2 or TRBV6-3 to TRBJ2-7, with TRBD2 matching over 12 bases. The CDR3 totals 16 residues. J gave up 0 bases and V 6 bases, and 6 bases lay outside the gene matches. The germline gives CDR1 MNHEY, CDR2 SVGEGT. DNA for the CDR3: TGTGCCAGCAGCCATCGACTAGCGGGGGACTCCTACGAGCAGTACTTC. Translated, it gives CASSHRLAGDSYEQYF.

This clonotype has more than one count but fewer than ten. The gene calls are TRBV15 and TRBJ1-3; 8 bases line up with TRBD1. The CDR3 spans 14 residues. V trimming: 0 bases; J trimming: 7 bases; junction bases outside the gene matches: 2. Germline values: CDR1 LNHNV, CDR2 YYDKDF (reference sequence). The CDR3 loop reads CATSRDRQGNTIYF. The CDR3 DNA follows: TGTGCCACCAGCAGAGACCGACAGGGGAACACCATATATTTT.

This clonotype was observed many times. The rearrangement uses TRBV20-1 and TRBJ2-1, with 12 nucleotides matching TRBD2. The J segment lost 6 bases and the V segment lost 5 bases, leaving 5 bases of the junction unmatched. The V gene's germline CDR1 is DFQATT and CDR2 SNEGSKA (reference sequence). This CDR3 is 14 amino acids long. CDR3 region: CSAYPTSGGNEQFF. The CDR3, as DNA: TGCAGTGCTTACCCGACTAGCGGGGGCAATGAGCAGTTCTTC.

CDR3 nucleotides: TGTGCCACCAGCAGAGAAGGTGGCAGTGGGTACGAGCAGTACTTC. Protein sequence: CATSREGGSGYEQYF. The chain uses TRBV15 and TRBJ2-7; D remains ambiguous. This CDR3 contains 15 residues. V was trimmed by 0 bases and J by 4 bases, leaving 13 bases between them. Germline loops: CDR1 LNHNV, CDR2 YYDKDF (reference sequence).

A remark on this clonotype: A read error may account for a junction end that differs from germline. This CDR3 reads CATNERRGSTDMQYF. CDR3 in DNA: TGTGCAACCAACGAGAGGCGGGGAAGCACAGATATGCAGTATTTT. The chain carries TRBV15 and TRBJ2-3, with D possibly matching TRBD2 (6 bases). Germline V gene sequence: CDR1 LNHNV, CDR2 YYDKDF (reference sequence). The CDR3 sequence is 15 residues long.

Ten or more counts support this clonotype. This chain joins TRBV6-4 and TRBJ1-2; 7 nucleotides match TRBD1. V shed 6 bases and J 4 bases; nucleotides not matched to a gene: 11. This CDR3 spans 15 amino acids. Germline V gives CDR1 MRHNA, CDR2 SNTAGT. In DNA form, the CDR3 reads TGTGCCAGCAGACCCGACAGGGAGGGGGTCTATGGCTACACCTTC. It translates to CASRPDREGVYGYTF.

The rearrangement joins TRBV10-3 to TRBJ2-1, with TRBD2 matching over 7 bases. CDR3 length: 14 amino acids. Germline trimming cut 4 bases from V and 3 bases from J; bases unmatched to any gene: 3. Germline V gene data show CDR1 as ENHRY and CDR2 as SYGVKD. The CDR3 is CAISAPGGYNEQFF. CDR3 coding DNA: TGTGCCATCAGTGCGCCGGGAGGCTACAATGAGCAGTTCTTC.

This chain links TRBV25-1 with TRBJ1-2, with 8 bases aligning to TRBD1. CDR1 MGHDK and CDR2 SYGVNS come from the germline V gene. Germline trimming cut 3 bases from V and 6 bases from J; bases unmatched to any gene: 9. CDR3 length equals 15 residues. The CDR3 spells CASSDLTGERDGYTF. For the CDR3, the DNA is TGTGCCAGCAGTGATTTGACAGGGGAGCGGGATGGCTACACCTTC.

The CDR3 is CATSLGDINPEQFF. The CDR3, as DNA: TGTGCCACCAGTCTGGGGGATATCAATCCTGAGCAGTTCTTC. The chain has TRBV24-1 and TRBJ2-1, with D possibly being TRBD1 or TRBD2 (5 bases each). V was shortened by 6 bases and J by 9 bases, with 17 bases between the two germline ends. The CDR3 consists of 14 residues. Germline loops: CDR1 KGHDR, CDR2 SFDVKD.

This clonotype was found a few times. CDR3 sequence reads: CATGTGGVETQYF. Written as DNA, the CDR3 is TGTGCCACCGGGACAGGGGGCGTGGAGACCCAGTACTTC. The chain joins TRBV24-1 to TRBJ2-5, with 12 bases identical to TRBD1. V lost 9 bases to trimming and J lost 5 bases; unmatched junction nucleotides: 3. CDR1 and CDR2 (germline): KGHDR, SFDVKD. The CDR3 is 13 residues long.

Details on this clonotype: A much bigger clone sits one base away, suggesting this may be a read error. V is TRBV5-1 and J is TRBJ2-3; TRBD2 matches 8 bases. The CDR3 extends over 16 amino acids. CDR1 and CDR2 from the germline V gene are SGHRS and YFSETQ. Trimming took 0 bases from V and 0 from J; bases not matched to a gene: 3. CDR3 residues: CASSLERGSSTDTQYF. CDR3 nucleotide sequence: TGCGCCAGCAGCTTGGAGCGGGGGTCAAGCACAGATACGCAGTATTTT.

The chain employs TRBV7-8 and TRBJ1-1, with D uncertain. V was pared by 5 bases and J by 6 bases, with 25 bases between. Germline CDR1 is SGHVS and CDR2 is FQNEAQ. This CDR3 spans 17 amino acids. Here the CDR3 reads CASSGERMTKVFAEAFF. In DNA, the CDR3 is TGTGCCAGCAGCGGCGAGCGGATGACGAAGGTGTTTGCTGAAGCTTTCTTT.

The chain is built from TRBV7-9 and TRBJ1-2, with no clear D. The CDR3 length is 11 residues. In germline, CDR1 is SEHNR, CDR2 FQNEAQ (reference sequence). V shed 5 bases and J shed 8 bases, with 9 bases lying between them. The CDR3 is CASSIFEGYTF. CDR3 nucleotides: TGTGCCAGCAGCATATTCGAAGGCTACACCTTC. Full variable domain (missing parts from reference TRBV7-9 and TRBJ1-2): DTGVSQNPRHKITKRGQNVTFRCDPISEHNRLYWYRQTLGQGPEFLTYFQNEAQLEKSRLLSDRFSAERPKGSFSTLEIQRTEQGDSAMYLCASSIFEGYTFGSGTRLTVV.

The table lists this clonotype with many counts. J is TRBJ1-2 and V is TRBV29-1, with D perhaps matching TRBD1 (5 bases). Germline assignment: CDR1 SQVTM and CDR2 ANQGSEA. The CDR3 contains 12 residues. Between the trimmed V and J ends, which lost 3 bases and 6 bases, there was a span of 11 bases. CDR3 coding DNA: TGCAGCGTTGAGAGTCGGGGGAATGGCTACACCTTC. Translated, it gives CSVESRGNGYTF.

This clonotype was found many times. V gene TRBV7-9 combines with J gene TRBJ2-1; 13 nucleotides align to TRBD2. CDR3 size: 17 residues. CDR1 is SEHNR and CDR2 is FQNEAQ in the germline V gene (reference sequence). V trimming: 5 bases; J trimming: 8 bases; junction bases outside the gene matches: 12. In nucleotides, the CDR3 is TGTGCCAGCAGCCCAAAACGGACTAGCGGGAGATTTCATGAGCAGTTCTTC. Encoded protein: CASSPKRTSGRFHEQFF. Full variable domain (rest looked up from reference TRBV7-9 and TRBJ2-1): DTGVSQNPRHKITKRGQNVTFRCDPISEHNRLYWYRQTLGQGPEFLTYFQNEAQLEKSRLLSDRFSAERPKGSFSTLEIQRTEQGDSAMYLCASSPKRTSGRFHEQFFGPGTRLTVL.

With regard to this clonotype: Germline is not matched at one junction end, which may reflect a read error. The chain links TRBV6-4 to TRBJ2-2; maybe TRBD2 (5 bases). In germline, CDR1 is MRHNA, CDR2 SNTAGT. The CDR3 extends over 13 amino acids. The CDR3 DNA follows: TGTGCCAGCAGTGACACGACGTCCGGGGAGCTGTATTTT. It translates to CASSDTTSGELYF.

The sample holds a few counts of this clonotype. The chain recombines TRBV4-1 with TRBJ1-5; possibly TRBD1 for D (5 bases). Germline loops: CDR1 MGHRA, CDR2 YSYEKL. The CDR3 loop spans 15 amino acids. The V and J ends lost 1 base and 6 bases respectively, with 13 bases between them. CDR3 amino acids: CASSQGLAGLQPQHF. CDR3 in DNA: TGCGCCAGCAGCCAAGGGTTGGCAGGGCTTCAGCCCCAGCATTTT.

This clonotype was found many times. The J gene is TRBJ2-5, the V gene TRBV7-9, with TRBD1 matching 9 bases. This CDR3 region has 13 residues. Germline assignment: CDR1 SEHNR and CDR2 FQNEAQ (reference sequence). Unmatched junction bases numbered 5, after V lost 11 bases and J lost 1 base. DNA of the CDR3: TGTGCCGGGGACAGGGCTCTCCAAGAGACCCAGTACTTC. Translated: CAGDRALQETQYF.

The V call is TRBV24-1, the J call TRBJ2-7, with unresolved D. Between the trimmed V and J ends, which lost 2 bases and 2 bases, there was a span of 6 bases. Germline values: CDR1 KGHDR, CDR2 SFDVKD. The CDR3 spans 13 residues. CDR3 in DNA: TGTGCCACCAGTGATTCTGGGGCCTACGAGCAGTACTTC. Protein product: CATSDSGAYEQYF.

The chain joins TRBV20-1 to TRBJ2-7, with TRBD1 matching over 8 bases. V lost 6 bases and J lost 4; bases outside the gene matches: 14. Germline CDR1 reads DFQATT; CDR2 reads SNEGSKA (reference sequence). The CDR3 is 15 amino acids. The CDR3: CSASKTGVGRYEQYF. The CDR3 DNA sequence: TGCAGTGCGAGTAAGACAGGGGTTGGGAGGTACGAGCAGTACTTC.

Comments on this clonotype: This could be a read error, since a much larger clone is one nucleotide away. No conserved phenylalanine or tryptophan is present at the end of the CDR3, so a read error is the likely explanation. The chain recombines TRBV19 with TRBJ2-1, with D perhaps TRBD1 or TRBD2 (6 bases each). Germline assignment: CDR1 LNHDA and CDR2 SQIVND (reference sequence). V dropped 7 bases and J dropped 8 bases, with 18 bases sitting between them. This CDR3 region has 14 residues. The CDR3 here is CASKPPSGGHEQFS. In nucleotides, the CDR3 is TGTGCCAGTAAACCCCCCTCTGGGGGGCATGAGCAGTTCTCC.

Comments on this clonotype: It may be a read error: a sequence one base away is much more abundant. The chain recombines TRBV5-5 with TRBJ1-1; D is uncertain. Between the trimmed V and J ends, which lost 3 bases and 3 bases, there was a span of 12 bases. Germline CDR1 and CDR2: SGHKS and YYEKEE (reference sequence). This CDR3 is 14 amino acids long. DNA for the CDR3: TGTGCCAGCAGCTCAAGGGTGACGGACACTGAAGCTTTCTTT. It specifies CASSSRVTDTEAFF.